This TCR beta chain was identified during a study of blood T cell repertoires in COVID-19. Turning to the study itself: T cells, B-cell-depleted T cells, or PBMCs supplied cDNA or gDNA.

Authors' analysis steps: Amplification of reference gene primers provided the estimated nucleated cell counts. Sequencing used immunoSEQ multiplex PCR; TCRdb keeps in-frame clones, though not all of them. V, J and clone size are taken as reported in that table, and D and trimming were inferred from the DNA itself. The sample carries fewer than 45,000 clones, approximately 80% recorded once. The CDR3 sequence is 18 residues long. Germline CDR1 reads GTSNPN; CDR2 reads SVGIG (reference sequence). Between the trimmed V and J ends, which lost 4 bases and 0 bases, there was a span of 19 bases. The TCR was taken from a man aged 60-69 years with active COVID-19. The genes are TRBV30 and TRBJ1-6; possible D gene TRBD1, 5 bases. Material: peripheral blood. The CDR3 here is CAWTLGDSSRSYNSPLHF. The CDR3 region has the DNA TGTGCCTGGACTCTAGGGGACTCCTCCCGCTCCTATAATTCACCCCTCCACTTT.